This T cell receptor (beta chain) was captured by sequencing in a study of cytomegalovirus exposure and HLA in healthy donors. As to this clone: Antigen unknown.

Study-level points and caveats: It was reported that the classifier diagnosed cytomegalovirus status with high specificity and sensitivity in both the original and validation cohorts. Most TCR sequences were seen very rarely across donors, but some public TCRs occurred in many. Specificity of three CMV-associated chains for CMV antigens was verified in vitro.

The method was immunoSEQ multiplex PCR; TCRdb's version includes in-frame clones alone and lacks a portion of them. The table shows around 220,000 clones, with around 80% occurring only once. The CDR3 contains 13 residues. Trimming took off 0 bases at V and 4 bases at J, with 9 bases between the two ends. Germline assignment: CDR1 GTSNPN and CDR2 SVGIG (reference sequence). The receptor was isolated from a woman under 40 in good health and CMV-seropositive. V and J are TRBV30 and TRBJ1-1; no clear D. Material for sequencing was PBMCs. The CDR3 bases are TGTGCCTGGAGTGTAGTGGCAGGCACTGAAGCTTTCTTT. It specifies CAWSVVAGTEAFF. The entire variable domain, with the rest obtained from reference TRBV30 and TRBJ1-1, is as follows: SQTIHQWPATLVQPVGSPLSLECTVEGTSNPNLYWYRQAAGRGLQLLFYSVGIGQISSEVPQNLSASRPQDRQFILSSKKLLLSDSGFYLCAWSVVAGTEAFFGQGTRLTVV.